One and the same sample provided the 32 T cell receptor beta chains below, sequenced in a study of blood T cell repertoires in COVID-19. Assay: immunoSEQ multiplex PCR; the TCRdb copy retains only in-frame clones and omits some. Found here are under 100,000 clones, around 90% of them singletons; the top ten hold 8% to 9.5%. The sequencing sample was made of peripheral blood. The receptors shown here come from a young man with acute or convalescent COVID-19.

Only one count was recorded for this clone. The rearrangement uses TRBV28 and TRBJ2-7, with 10 nucleotides matching TRBD2. Germline V gives CDR1 MDHEN, CDR2 SYDVKM. This CDR3 has 14 residues. V trimming: 5 bases; J trimming: 1 base; junction bases outside the gene matches: 2. As DNA, the CDR3 is TGTGCCAGCAGTGAGCGGGAGGGTTCCTACGAGCAGTACTTC. This sequence encodes CASSEREGSYEQYF.

The chain recombines TRBV13 with TRBJ1-6; 9 bases agree with TRBD1. The CDR3 is made up of 19 amino acids. Germline loops: CDR1 PRHDT, CDR2 FYEKMQ (reference sequence). V lost 5 bases and J lost 5; bases outside the gene matches: 16. CDR3 amino acids: CASSSRGYSGTGNNSPLHF. The CDR3, as DNA: TGTGCCAGCAGCAGTAGAGGATATTCGGGGACAGGGAATAATTCACCCCTCCACTTT.

The rearrangement uses TRBV9 and TRBJ2-5, with 8 bases that match TRBD2. The germline V gene encodes CDR1 SGDLS and CDR2 YYNGEE. V was clipped by 3 bases and J by 4 bases; unmatched bases: 8. The CDR3 runs to 15 residues. CDR3 DNA: TGTGCCAGCAGCGGGAGCGGGAGCCTGGGAGAGACCCAGTACTTC. Amino acids: CASSGSGSLGETQYF.

The chain is built from TRBV28 and TRBJ2-3; no firm D call. Germline V gives CDR1 MDHEN, CDR2 SYDVKM. The CDR3 contains 14 residues. With 3 bases removed from V and 1 base from J, the gap between germline ends came to 8 bases. The chain's CDR3 is CASSFLSGTDTQYF. The CDR3 DNA reads TGTGCCAGCAGTTTTCTAAGCGGCACAGATACGCAGTATTTT.

This clone is termed medium-sized. V is TRBV6-2 or TRBV6-3 and J is TRBJ2-7; D is unresolved. The ends were cut back, 6 bases at V and 6 bases at J, with 12 bases in the middle. The CDR3 runs 12 residues. In germline, CDR1 is MNHEY, CDR2 SVGEGT. CDR3 DNA sequence: TGTGCCAGCAGCCTTAATTATCGCGAGCAGTACTTC. This gives the protein CASSLNYREQYF.

V and J are TRBV29-1 and TRBJ2-5, with D perhaps TRBD1 (5 bases). The V gene lost 0 bases and the J gene lost 9 bases, with 14 bases spanning the gap. The CDR3 spans 13 residues. Germline V gene lookup returns CDR1 SQVTM and CDR2 ANQGSEA. CDR3 protein: CSVEDGAVVAQYF. The CDR3 nucleotides are TGCAGCGTTGAAGATGGGGCGGTCGTGGCCCAGTACTTC.

The chain is built from TRBV28 and TRBJ1-2; TRBD1 agrees at 8 bases. CDR3 size: 15 residues. CDR1 MDHEN and CDR2 SYDVKM come from the germline V gene. With 3 bases clipped from V and 3 bases from J, the junction kept 6 bases outside the gene matches. The CDR3 nucleotides read TGTGCCAGCAGTTTTATCGACAGGGGACACTATGGCTACACCTTC. Protein product: CASSFIDRGHYGYTF.

This clone was recorded only once. The DNA of the CDR3 is TGTGCCAGCAGCCATATATCGGACAGCCCTAAAGCTTTCTTT. This codes for CASSHISDSPKAFF. This chain links TRBV6-5 with TRBJ1-1; a weak D match, TRBD1 (6 bases). The CDR3 runs to 14 residues. V shed 6 bases and J shed 9 bases, with 20 bases lying between them. The germline gives CDR1 MNHEY, CDR2 SVGAGI.

This clone was found once. V gene TRBV29-1 combines with J gene TRBJ2-3, with D possibly matching TRBD2 (5 bases). The V gene lost 2 bases and the J gene lost 6 bases, with 21 bases spanning the gap. There are 16 residues in the CDR3. Germline loops: CDR1 SQVTM, CDR2 ANQGSEA. CDR3 residues: CSVEPLLRTRSDTQYF. DNA of the CDR3: TGCAGCGTTGAACCCTTACTTAGAACTAGGTCCGATACGCAGTATTTT.

A single count supports this clone. The chain is built from TRBV19 and TRBJ2-1, with a possible D match to TRBD1 (6 bases). There are 15 residues in the CDR3. V dropped 1 base and J dropped 3 bases, with 10 bases sitting between them. Germline CDR1 and CDR2: LNHDA and SQIVND (reference sequence). The CDR3 here is CASSIAPDSYNEQFF. CDR3 sequence (DNA): TGTGCCAGTAGTATAGCCCCGGACAGCTACAATGAGCAGTTCTTC.

The V gene is TRBV28, the J gene TRBJ1-1; D is possibly TRBD1 (5 bases). CDR3 length equals 14 residues. Germline loops: CDR1 MDHEN, CDR2 SYDVKM. The V and J ends lost 5 bases and 5 bases respectively, with 15 bases between them. CDR3 sequence: CASSADREWTEAFF. For the CDR3, the DNA is TGTGCCAGCAGTGCCGACAGAGAATGGACTGAAGCTTTCTTT.

The V gene is TRBV4-1, the J gene TRBJ2-7, with a weak D call TRBD1 (5 bases). This CDR3 contains 15 residues. Germline V lookup: CDR1 MGHRA, CDR2 YSYEKL. V was shortened by 1 base and J by 4 bases, with 14 bases between the two germline ends. Here the CDR3 DNA reads TGCGCCAGCAGCCAAGTGAGAGTGGGGCTGTACGAGCAGTACTTC. It codes for CASSQVRVGLYEQYF.

This chain links TRBV28 with TRBJ1-5; TRBD1 might be the D (6 bases). Germline V gives CDR1 MDHEN, CDR2 SYDVKM. Trimming shortened V by 6 bases and J by 6 bases, and 18 bases separated the two germline ends. This CDR3 is 15 amino acids long. The CDR3 DNA follows: TGTGCCAGCAGACTACAGGGTGGCGGGGGTCAGCCCCAGCATTTT. Protein sequence: CASRLQGGGGQPQHF.

The J gene is TRBJ1-2, the V gene TRBV14; 9 nucleotides match TRBD1. The CDR3 runs to 15 residues. The V and J ends lost 0 bases and 7 bases, in that order; junction bases with no gene match: 6. From germline, CDR1 is SGHDN and CDR2 FVKESK. The CDR3 bases are TGTGCCAGCAGCCAAGAGGGACAGGGTTTTTCTGGCTACACCTTC. Translating gives CASSQEGQGFSGYTF.

V usage is TRBV3-1 (or the pseudogene TRBV3-2) and J usage is TRBJ2-1; D gene uncertain. CDR1 and CDR2 from the germline V gene are LGHDT and YNNKEL (reference sequence). This CDR3 is 14 amino acids long. Trimming pared 0 bases from V and 7 bases from J, leaving 10 bases between. CDR3 DNA: TGTGCCAGCAGCCAAGATGCAAGCCGTAATGAGCAGTTCTTC. Translating it yields CASSQDASRNEQFF.

This clone was counted a few times. The rearrangement uses TRBV3-1 (or the pseudogene TRBV3-2) and TRBJ2-7; 11 bases match TRBD2. CDR1 is LGHDT, CDR2 YNNKEL, per germline (reference sequence). Trimming at V came to 4 bases and at J to 3 bases, leaving 11 bases not matched to a gene. The CDR3 sequence is 17 residues long. CDR3 DNA: TGTGCCAGCAGCCCCCTGGGTAGCGGGAGGGCCGACTACGAGCAGTACTTC. As protein: CASSPLGSGRADYEQYF.

This chain uses TRBV11-2 with TRBJ2-1; 10 nucleotides line up with TRBD2. With V trimmed by 6 bases and J by 0 bases, 5 bases remained unmatched. The CDR3 consists of 16 residues. CDR1 SGHAT and CDR2 FQNNGV come from the germline V gene. The CDR3 loop reads CASRWTSGSSYNEQFF. For the CDR3, the DNA is TGTGCCAGCAGGTGGACTAGCGGAAGCTCCTACAATGAGCAGTTCTTC.

The genes are TRBV6-5 and TRBJ2-7; TRBD1 matches at 7 bases. In germline, CDR1 is MNHEY, CDR2 SVGAGI. The CDR3 runs 13 residues. The V and J ends lost 6 bases and 3 bases, in that order; junction bases with no gene match: 5. CDR3 nucleotides: TGTGCCAGCAGCGTGGGACAGTACTACGAGCAGTACTTC. As protein: CASSVGQYYEQYF.

The V gene is TRBV4-1, the J gene TRBJ1-1; a weak D match, TRBD1 (6 bases). V lost 4 bases and J lost 0, with 15 bases in between. Germline V lookup: CDR1 MGHRA, CDR2 YSYEKL. The CDR3 runs to 16 residues. Written as DNA, the CDR3 is TGCGCCAGCAGCCCGTCGCCAGGGGCTATGAACACTGAAGCTTTCTTT. Amino acids: CASSPSPGAMNTEAFF.

The chain uses TRBV28 and TRBJ1-5, with TRBD1 matching 7 bases. This CDR3 has 16 residues. V lost 4 bases and J lost 4; bases outside the gene matches: 10. Germline V CDR1 and CDR2: MDHEN, SYDVKM. DNA of the CDR3: TGTGCCAGCAGTTCCCTCGACAGGGTCTGGAATCAGCCCCAGCATTTT. Its protein product is CASSSLDRVWNQPQHF.

This chain connects TRBV9 to TRBJ2-7; the D is unclear. The CDR3 contains 12 residues. The V end lost 4 bases, the J end lost 0 bases, and 5 bases lay between the germline ends. Per the germline V gene, CDR1 is SGDLS and CDR2 is YYNGEE. In DNA, the CDR3 is TGTGCCAGCAGCCCAGGCTCCTACGAGCAGTACTTC. Translating gives CASSPGSYEQYF.

In its sample, this clone was seen once. The rearrangement links TRBV18 to TRBJ1-2; 8 positions match TRBD1. The CDR3 spans 13 residues. Germline V lookup: CDR1 KGHSH, CDR2 LQKENI. V shed 5 bases, J shed 7 bases, and the junction held 6 bases outside the gene matches. In nucleotides, the CDR3 is TGTGCCAGCTCATTGCAGGGGGCGCGTGGCTACACCTTC. Translating it yields CASSLQGARGYTF.

The chain recombines TRBV10-1 with TRBJ1-4; weak D call: TRBD1 (6 bases). The CDR3 has 16 residues. The germline V gene encodes CDR1 WNHNN and CDR2 SYGVQD (reference sequence). The V end lost 6 bases, the J end lost 4 bases, and 18 bases lay between the germline ends. The CDR3 nucleotides are TGCGCCAGCAGCCGTTACGACAGGAAATATAATGAAAAACTGTTTTTT. Translating it yields CASSRYDRKYNEKLFF.

In DNA form, the CDR3 reads TGTGCCAGCTCCCGTGGGGCTGGGACTAGCGGGATGTTGGAGACCCAGTACTTC. Translating it yields CASSRGAGTSGMLETQYF. The V call is TRBV7-2, the J call TRBJ2-5; TRBD2 aligns across 13 bases. CDR3 length equals 18 residues. With 8 bases clipped from V and 5 bases from J, the junction kept 17 bases outside the gene matches. From germline, CDR1 is SGHTA and CDR2 FQGNSA.

CDR3 DNA sequence: TGTGCCAGCAGCCCCGCGCCGGGACAGGGGCTAGACACCATATATTTT. Translating it yields CASSPAPGQGLDTIYF. This chain joins TRBV9 and TRBJ1-3, with 10 positions matching TRBD1. The CDR3 is 16 amino acids. After removal of 4 bases from V and 8 bases from J, the junction contained 12 bases not matched to a gene. Germline CDR1 SGDLS, CDR2 YYNGEE.

The rearrangement links TRBV24-1 to TRBJ2-5, with 14 bases aligning to TRBD2. This CDR3 spans 21 amino acids. CDR1 is KGHDR, CDR2 SFDVKD, per germline. Trimming took 0 bases from V and 2 from J; bases not matched to a gene: 13. CDR3 nucleotides: TGTGCCACCAGTGATTTGTGTCGTTGGGGACTAGCGGGAGTACGGCAAGAGACCCAGTACTTC. Amino acids: CATSDLCRWGLAGVRQETQYF.

This chain links TRBV12-3 or TRBV12-4 with TRBJ1-5, with D hard to call. The CDR3 totals 12 residues. Trimming pared 4 bases from V and 4 bases from J, leaving 5 bases between. This chain's CDR3 is CASSSGNQPQHF. CDR3 sequence (DNA): TGTGCCAGCAGTTCGGGAAATCAGCCCCAGCATTTT.

This clone appeared a few times. V and J are TRBV6-4 and TRBJ2-1, with TRBD2 matching 7 bases. The CDR3 spans 14 residues. V lost 11 bases, J lost 7 bases, and 14 bases stayed unmatched. Germline CDR1 MRHNA, CDR2 SNTAGT. The CDR3 sequence: CAEQYASGINEQFF. The CDR3 coding sequence is TGTGCCGAACAATACGCTAGCGGTATAAATGAGCAGTTCTTC.

J is TRBJ2-7 and V is TRBV28; D gene unclear. Germline CDR1 reads MDHEN; CDR2 reads SYDVKM. This CDR3 is 11 amino acids long. Trimming left V 5 bases short and J 4 bases short, with 6 bases between. Written as DNA, the CDR3 is TGTGCCAGCAGTACACAGTACGAGCAGTACTTC. Translation gives CASSTQYEQYF. The full variable domain, with the rest looked up from reference TRBV28 and TRBJ2-7, is DVKVTQSSRYLVKRTGEKVFLECVQDMDHENMFWYRQDPGLGLRLIYFSYDVKMKEKGDIPEGYSVSREKKERFSLILESASTNQTSMYLCASSTQYEQYFGPGTRLTVT.

This clone was found once. The J gene is TRBJ1-1, the V gene TRBV6-6; weak D call: TRBD1 (6 bases). Germline-derived CDR1 and CDR2 are MNHNY and SVGAGI (reference sequence). This CDR3 has 15 residues. V lost 2 bases to trimming and J lost 3 bases, with 13 bases between them. DNA of the CDR3: TGTGCCAGCAGTTACAGTAAGACAGGCTACACTGAAGCTTTCTTT. Translation gives CASSYSKTGYTEAFF.

This clone was detected only once. The CDR3 loop reads CASKAGDSPLHF. CDR3 bases: TGTGCCAGTAAAGCAGGGGATTCACCCCTCCACTTT. This chain links TRBV19 with TRBJ1-6; D may be TRBD1 (6 bases). From germline, CDR1 is LNHDA and CDR2 SQIVND (reference sequence). Trimming took 7 bases from V and 8 from J, leaving 9 bases between them. The CDR3 sequence is 12 residues long.

In DNA form, the CDR3 reads TGTGCCAGCATAGTAGGCGGGCTAGATCTCTACGAGCAGTACTTC. It codes for CASIVGGLDLYEQYF. The chain recombines TRBV6-5 with TRBJ2-7, with D maybe TRBD2 (5 bases). V dropped 7 bases and J dropped 3 bases, with 19 bases sitting between them. The CDR3 length is 15 residues. Germline lookup yields CDR1 MNHEY and CDR2 SVGAGI.